Each of the 18 T cell receptor beta chains below was sequenced from the same sample in a study of blood T cells in healthy people across ages. Primed by a sample-barcoded 5' primer and a J-beta primer mix, a second PCR proceeded for about 6 to 11 cycles. One entry per CDR3 protein, called by TCRdb with MiXCR from the 5' RACE reads. Found here are around 620,000 distinct CDR3 sequences, 27% of them singletons; the top ten hold less than 20%. The sequencing sample was made of blood. Every receptor here comes from a woman in her seventies in good health.

This clonotype was detected a few times. The gene calls are TRBV29-1 and TRBJ2-5; TRBD2 matches at 11 bases. The CDR3 length is 14 residues. The V gene's germline CDR1 is SQVTM and CDR2 ANQGSEA. V was clipped by 5 bases and J by 5 bases; unmatched bases: 7. CDR3 bases: TGCAGCGTTACTAGCGGGGGCGGGTTCGAGACCCAGTACTTC. It encodes CSVTSGGGFETQYF.

V and J are TRBV5-1 and TRBJ1-1, with D maybe TRBD1 (5 bases). CDR3 length: 15 residues. CDR1 SGHRS and CDR2 YFSETQ come from the germline V gene. V lost 4 bases, J lost 0 bases, and 13 bases lay in between. CDR3 DNA: TGCGCCAGCAGCCCAGGGACGGGGGTGAACACTGAAGCTTTCTTT. Its protein is CASSPGTGVNTEAFF.

The chain employs TRBV19 and TRBJ2-2, with 7 bases matching TRBD1. The ends lost 9 bases at V and 7 bases at J; junction bases unmatched: 5. There are 12 residues in the CDR3. Germline loops: CDR1 LNHDA, CDR2 SQIVND (reference sequence). DNA for the CDR3: TGTGCCAGCGGACAGGTCGGCGGGGAGCTGTTTTTT. This gives the protein CASGQVGGELFF.

This clonotype appeared once. V is TRBV5-1 and J is TRBJ2-3; possible D gene TRBD1, 5 bases. Trimming pared 4 bases from V and 0 bases from J, leaving 15 bases between. From germline, CDR1 is SGHRS and CDR2 YFSETQ. This CDR3 has 16 residues. The DNA for the CDR3 is TGCGCCAGCAGCCCCTCCAGGACACGTAGCACAGATACGCAGTATTTT. Translated, it gives CASSPSRTRSTDTQYF.

This clonotype has a handful of counts. The chain uses TRBV20-1 and TRBJ1-1; weak D call: TRBD1 (6 bases). The CDR3 sequence is 13 residues long. Germline CDR1 and CDR2: DFQATT and SNEGSKA (reference sequence). The ends were cut back, 3 bases at V and 0 bases at J, with 8 bases in the middle. The CDR3 DNA reads as TGCAGTGCTAGTCAGGGGATGAACACTGAAGCTTTCTTT. Protein sequence: CSASQGMNTEAFF.

This clonotype was seen only a few times. The chain is built from TRBV7-9 and TRBJ1-2, with 8 bases fitting TRBD1. V was clipped by 5 bases and J by 7 bases; unmatched bases: 9. The CDR3 covers 14 residues. The germline V gene has CDR1 SEHNR and CDR2 FQNEAQ (reference sequence). The CDR3 spells CASSDAQGALGYTF. In nucleotides, the CDR3 is TGTGCCAGCAGCGACGCCCAGGGGGCGCTTGGCTACACCTTC.

The chain links TRBV9 to TRBJ2-1; no reliable D call. Germline V gives CDR1 SGDLS, CDR2 YYNGEE. The CDR3 is 16 residues long. V shed 0 bases and J shed 0 bases, with 10 bases lying between them. The CDR3 bases are TGTGCCAGCAGCGTAGGGCCCCGGAGCTCCTACAATGAGCAGTTCTTC. It encodes CASSVGPRSSYNEQFF.

This clonotype was recorded a few times. The chain employs TRBV2 and TRBJ1-1; D is unclear. Germline values: CDR1 SNHLY, CDR2 FYNNEI. The CDR3 totals 11 residues. Trimming cost V 8 bases and J 2 bases, with 6 bases left between them. The CDR3 coding sequence is TGTGCCAGCGGGGTCAACACTGAAGCTTTCTTT. This translates into CASGVNTEAFF.

This chain connects TRBV5-1 to TRBJ2-1, with D possibly TRBD2 on 5 matching bases. Germline CDR1 reads SGHRS; CDR2 reads YFSETQ. V lost 4 bases, J lost 8 bases, and 19 bases lay in between. The CDR3 is made up of 15 amino acids. The CDR3 spells CASSLPRTGLDEQFF. CDR3 DNA: TGCGCCAGCAGCCTGCCCCGGACGGGATTAGATGAGCAGTTCTTC.

Only a few counts were recorded for this clonotype. Just one base apart from a much larger clone, this may be a read error. V usage is TRBV25-1 and J usage is TRBJ2-5; D is undetermined. This CDR3 comprises 12 residues. Trimming shortened V by 2 bases and J by 5 bases, and 6 bases separated the two germline ends. The germline gives CDR1 MGHDK, CDR2 SYGVNS. DNA of the CDR3: TGTGCCAGCAGTGAACAGGCGGAGACCCAGTACTTC. The encoded protein is CASSEQAETQYF.

Only a few counts were recorded for this clonotype. The rearrangement links TRBV20-1 to TRBJ1-5, with 8 bases identical to TRBD1. In germline, CDR1 is DFQATT, CDR2 SNEGSKA (reference sequence). V lost 6 bases, J lost 6 bases, and 4 bases stayed unmatched. CDR3 size: 12 residues. CDR3 bases: TGCAGTGCGCGGACAGGGTCTCAGCCCCAGCATTTT. This sequence encodes CSARTGSQPQHF.

This clonotype has just a few counts. The chain recombines TRBV2 with TRBJ1-1, with unresolved D. The CDR3 totals 15 residues. Trimming stripped 1 base from V and 8 bases from J, with 17 bases between. Germline V gene data show CDR1 as SNHLY and CDR2 as FYNNEI. CDR3 protein: CASSEGIPSDREAFF. In DNA form, the CDR3 reads TGTGCCAGCAGTGAAGGAATACCCTCAGACCGCGAAGCTTTCTTT.

Concerning this clonotype: The DNA is omitted, as the CDR3 cannot be located on it reliably, and the CDR3 follows TCRdb's listing. The CDR3 loop is CSVASYNEQFFGPGTGGPEKLFF. The rearrangement uses TRBV20-1 and TRBJ1-4; no DNA check was done on the table's D call, TRBD1. The length of the CDR3 is 23 amino acids, counting both ends. Germline V gene sequence: CDR1 DFQATT, CDR2 SNEGSKA (reference sequence).

V usage is TRBV28 and J usage is TRBJ1-1; possible D gene TRBD1, 6 bases. This CDR3 spans 16 amino acids. The germline V gene encodes CDR1 MDHEN and CDR2 SYDVKM. Trimming removed 5 bases from V and 5 bases from J, with 21 bases in between. CDR3 in amino acids: CASSPYYWTAVTEAFF. Here the CDR3 DNA reads TGTGCCAGCAGTCCCTATTATTGGACAGCTGTGACTGAAGCTTTCTTT.

V and J are TRBV4-3 and TRBJ2-5; possible D gene TRBD2, 6 bases. Germline V gene sequence: CDR1 LGHNA, CDR2 YSLEER. The CDR3 is 17 amino acids. Trimming removed 0 bases at V and 5 bases at J, with 19 bases between. The DNA for the CDR3 is TGCGCCAGCAGCCAAGATGTAGTATTTCGGGGGTTGGAGACCCAGTACTTC. It yields the protein CASSQDVVFRGLETQYF.

Notes on this clonotype: Given the absence of the conserved phenylalanine or tryptophan at the CDR3 end, a read error is likely. This chain joins TRBV4-1 and TRBJ2-7, with unresolved D. Germline CDR1 MGHRA, CDR2 YSYEKL. This CDR3 contains 14 residues. This CDR3 is CASSQDNYGYDQYL. The CDR3 nucleotides read TGCGCCAGCAGCCAAGATAATTACGGCTACGACCAGTACCTC.

V usage is TRBV20-1 and J usage is TRBJ1-4; 7 nucleotides match TRBD1. The trim removed 3 bases at V and 3 bases at J, leaving 7 bases unmatched. Germline V gene data show CDR1 as DFQATT and CDR2 as SNEGSKA (reference sequence). This CDR3 has 15 amino acids. The CDR3 nucleotides read TGCAGTGCTAGGAGTACAGGGGCACCTAATGAAAAACTGTTTTTT. Its translation is CSARSTGAPNEKLFF.

This clonotype occurred a few times. This chain links TRBV5-1 with TRBJ2-7, with TRBD2 matching over 9 bases. The CDR3 loop spans 15 amino acids. Trimming cost V 1 base and J 2 bases; bases outside gene matches: 4. Per germline, CDR1 SGHRS and CDR2 YFSETQ. The chain's CDR3 is CASSLQSSGTYEQYF. CDR3 bases: TGCGCCAGCAGCTTGCAGTCTAGCGGGACCTACGAGCAGTACTTC.